Sequencing of this T cell receptor beta chain was carried out in a study of cytotoxic CD8 clonotypes in ibrutinib-treated CLL. Study-wide results and limits: While tracking circulating CD8+ T-cell counts, baseline clonality exceeded that of age-matched healthy donors.

The protocol was immunoSEQ multiplex PCR, while the TCRdb copy is restricted to in-frame clones and leaves out a portion. The sample lists 75,000 to 80,000 clones; around four fifths were seen once. The CDR3 covers 13 residues. V lost 5 bases and J 1 base, leaving 5 bases between the germline ends. The germline V gene encodes CDR1 MNHEY and CDR2 SVGAGI. This clone occurred a few times. Its antigen is unidentified. The V and J genes are TRBV6-5 and TRBJ2-2; D gene ambiguous. The sample in question was PBMCs, obtained after 24 months of ibrutinib treatment. This clonotype was sampled from a human donor with chronic lymphocytic leukemia. The CDR3 coding sequence is TGTGCCAGCAGTCAACTGAACACCGGGGAGCTGTTTTTT. This gives the protein CASSQLNTGELFF.